This passage covers 15 T cell receptor beta chains from one sample sequenced in a study of T cell repertoires in cytomegalovirus infection. These TCRs are of unknown antigen specificity. TCRdb fed the reads into MiXCR, producing one record per CDR3 protein. The sample contains around 770,000 distinct CDR3 sequences, about 27% of which appear only once. The specimen was cultured CD8+ T cells from PBMCs, collected from culture after CMV antigen stimulation. The receptors originated from a human donor in good health (CMV status not recorded). Some clones in this sample may be carry-over from other donors' samples.

The V call is TRBV4-1, the J call TRBJ2-1; 15 bases are shared with TRBD2. The CDR3 contains 19 residues. The ends lost 3 bases at V and 0 bases at J; junction bases unmatched: 6. CDR1 and CDR2 from the germline V gene are MGHRA and YSYEKL. The CDR3 reads CASSHPGLAGGISYNEQFF. CDR3 DNA sequence: TGCGCCAGCAGCCATCCGGGACTAGCGGGGGGAATCTCCTACAATGAGCAGTTCTTC.

V usage is TRBV27 and J usage is TRBJ2-1; D may be TRBD2 (6 bases). Trimming stripped 7 bases from V and 5 bases from J, with 12 bases between. The CDR3 has 13 residues. The germline V gene has CDR1 MNHEY and CDR2 SMNVEV (reference sequence). The CDR3 protein is CASTDAGHNEQFF. Here the CDR3 DNA reads TGTGCCAGCACGGACGCGGGGCACAATGAGCAGTTCTTC.

The V call is TRBV6-2 or TRBV6-3, the J call TRBJ2-7, with 7 bases lining up with TRBD1. Germline assignment: CDR1 MNHEY and CDR2 SVGEGT. V trimming: 3 bases; J trimming: 0 bases; junction bases outside the gene matches: 17. The CDR3 sequence is 19 residues long. The CDR3 sequence: CASSYPLTPGQTSSYEQYV. In nucleotides, the CDR3 is TGTGCCAGCAGTTATCCCCTGACCCCGGGACAGACGAGCTCCTACGAGCAGTACGTC.

This chain uses TRBV29-1 with TRBJ1-1; D unresolved. CDR1 is SQVTM, CDR2 ANQGSEA, per germline. Trimming took off 7 bases at V and 5 bases at J, with 5 bases between the two ends. The CDR3 spans 9 residues. CDR3 DNA: TGCAGCGGGGGAACTGAAGCTTTCTTT. Residues: CSGGTEAFF.

This clonotype came up many times. The rearrangement uses TRBV7-2 and TRBJ2-5; 11 bases are shared with TRBD2. The germline V gene has CDR1 SGHTA and CDR2 FQGNSA. The J segment lost 4 bases and the V segment lost 1 base, leaving 2 bases of the junction unmatched. The CDR3 runs to 15 residues. CDR3 loop: CASSLGLAGGETQYF. CDR3 DNA sequence: TGTGCCAGCAGCTTAGGGCTAGCGGGGGGAGAGACCCAGTACTTC. The full variable domain, with the rest looked up from reference TRBV7-2 and TRBJ2-5, is GAGVSQSPSNKVTEKGKDVELRCDPISGHTALYWYRQSLGQGLEFLIYFQGNSAPDKSGLPSDRFSAERTGGSVSTLTIQRTQQEDSAVYLCASSLGLAGGETQYFGPGTRLLVL.

The rearrangement links TRBV11-2 to TRBJ2-7; 8 bases line up with TRBD2. Germline trimming cut 3 bases from V and 3 bases from J; bases unmatched to any gene: 10. Germline V gene lookup returns CDR1 SGHAT and CDR2 FQNNGV. CDR3 length: 16 amino acids. The CDR3 is CASSFPSAGGFYEQYF. CDR3 sequence (DNA): TGTGCCAGCAGCTTCCCGTCTGCGGGGGGTTTCTACGAGCAGTACTTC.

This clonotype was recorded at least ten times. The chain joins TRBV7-6 to TRBJ2-1, with a possible D match to TRBD2 (7 bases). The CDR3 is made up of 14 amino acids. V shed 7 bases and J shed 0 bases, with 10 bases lying between them. Germline lookup yields CDR1 SGHVS and CDR2 FNYEAQ. The DNA of the CDR3 is TGTGCCAGCACTAGGGGGGGCTCCTACAATGAGCAGTTCTTC. Protein product: CASTRGGSYNEQFF.

The chain couples TRBV19 to TRBJ2-2; TRBD1 matches 7 bases. CDR3 length: 16 amino acids. In germline, CDR1 is LNHDA, CDR2 SQIVND (reference sequence). V trimming: 5 bases; J trimming: 3 bases; junction bases outside the gene matches: 9. CDR3 in amino acids: CASSANRGADTGELFF. CDR3 DNA: TGTGCCAGTAGTGCGAACAGGGGTGCGGACACCGGGGAGCTGTTTTTT.

This clonotype has a count of ten or more. This chain uses TRBV7-9 with TRBJ2-7; D is unclear. Trimming took off 3 bases at V and 3 bases at J, with 12 bases between the two ends. CDR1 is SEHNR and CDR2 is FQNEAQ in the germline V gene (reference sequence). The CDR3 is 14 amino acids. The CDR3 DNA sequence: TGTGCCAGCAGCTTCCCGGGCCTGATCTACGAGCAGTACGTC. Translated: CASSFPGLIYEQYV.

At least ten counts were recorded for this clonotype. The chain recombines TRBV7-2 with TRBJ2-3; the D gene could be TRBD1 or TRBD2 (5 bases each). This CDR3 contains 14 residues. CDR1 SGHTA and CDR2 FQGNSA come from the germline V gene. Trimming removed 5 bases at V and 4 bases at J, with 13 bases between. This CDR3 reads CASSPGMGPDTQYF. CDR3 nucleotides: TGTGCCAGCAGCCCCGGTATGGGACCAGATACGCAGTATTTT.

The rearrangement links TRBV7-6 to TRBJ2-7, with 12 bases aligning to TRBD2. This CDR3 spans 14 amino acids. Germline CDR1 and CDR2: SGHVS and FNYEAQ. Germline trimming cut 5 bases from V and 6 bases from J; bases unmatched to any gene: 5. CDR3 in DNA: TGTGCCAGCAGCCCCCGACTAGCGGGGGTCGAGCAGTACTTC. The encoded protein is CASSPRLAGVEQYF.

The chain links TRBV4-2 to TRBJ1-5, with D perhaps matching TRBD1 (6 bases). This CDR3 spans 16 amino acids. Germline loops: CDR1 LGHNA, CDR2 YNFKEQ. The V and J ends lost 4 bases and 4 bases respectively, with 17 bases between them. The CDR3 region is CASSPFDGGQNQPQHF. DNA of the CDR3: TGTGCCAGCAGCCCCTTCGACGGGGGGCAAAATCAGCCCCAGCATTTT.

J is TRBJ2-2 and V is TRBV12-3 or TRBV12-4; 8 nucleotides align to TRBD2. V dropped 3 bases and J dropped 6; count of bases not matched to a gene: 12. The length of the CDR3 is 17 residues. The CDR3 region has the DNA TGTGCCAGCAGTTTCCTCCTACCGGGGGGGTCGGCCGGGGAGCTGTTTTTT. Its protein is CASSFLLPGGSAGELFF.

This clonotype showed up just a few times. This chain links TRBV6-6 with TRBJ2-3, with 12 bases lining up with TRBD2. V dropped 2 bases and J dropped 0; count of bases not matched to a gene: 6. In germline, CDR1 is MNHNY, CDR2 SVGAGI (reference sequence). There are 18 residues in the CDR3. CDR3 bases: TGTGCCAGCAGTTACGGTTCTAGCGGGGGGGGTAGCACAGATACGCAGTATTTT. Translation: CASSYGSSGGGSTDTQYF.

This chain joins TRBV12-3 or TRBV12-4 and TRBJ2-3; the D gene could be TRBD1 or TRBD2 (5 bases each). The CDR3 totals 14 residues. V dropped 5 bases and J dropped 1 base, with 10 bases sitting between them. The CDR3 sequence: CASSALGGTDTQYF. CDR3 DNA sequence: TGTGCCAGCAGTGCATTGGGGGGCACAGATACGCAGTATTTT.